This TCR beta chain was profiled in a study of cytomegalovirus exposure and HLA in healthy donors (TCRdb year 2017). Describing the broader study: According to a later analysis, one platform produced both the 110 or so validation repertoires and the 620 or so repertoires of the first cohort. The aim of the study was to test whether cataloging public T cell receptors could identify signatures of past pathogen exposure. Besides the first cohort of some 670 subjects, a separate validation cohort made up of 120 different subjects was used. High-throughput TCR immunosequencing, statistical association of individual TCRs with disease status, and machine learning were combined to predict cytomegalovirus infection status. On the study overall, not on this receptor specifically: In a later analysis, TCRs clustered in the first cohort were found to also tend to co-occur in the 130 or so validation repertoires, with approximately 94% of cluster scores above 0. In vitro tests confirmed that a few of the cytomegalovirus-associated TCR beta chains recognize cytomegalovirus antigens. A later analysis lacked HLA typing for the validation cohort, so it scored co-occurrence in that cohort across all 120 repertoires. A total of 150 or so TCR beta chains were listed by the study as associated with cytomegalovirus. According to the authors, the approach could potentially be generalized to other disease states and immunological phenotypes. In both the original and validation cohorts, the classifier was reported to diagnose cytomegalovirus status with high specificity and sensitivity. Most TCR sequences were seen in very few donors, while some public TCRs were found in many individuals.

Library prep was done by the immunoSEQ multiplex PCR assay. Turning to the authors' computational methods: To diagnose cytomegalovirus status from the catalog of TCR beta chain sequences, a statistical classification framework was built. TCRdb retrieved this table from immuneACCESS and kept in-frame rearrangements only. Not all clones are present; in checked studies, unresolved V genes account for under half, and no reason is known for the remainder. The DNA was the basis for D and trimming; V, J and clone size are from that table. The sample includes fewer than 300,000 clones, with 88% observed a single time. The ten largest clones capture about 0.85% of the sample. About this clone: What this receptor recognizes is not known. There are no base qualities to consult, and no much larger clone falls within one base.

Separate from the approximately 700-subject first cohort, the validation cohort of 95 to 150 subjects was the group to which the donors belonged. This receptor was identified in a woman between 18 and 29 years old in good health and CMV-seronegative. The source material was PBMCs.

The nucleotide sequence is TGTGCCAGTAGTAGGGACAGGGGGGATTACACCTTC. Translated, this gives CASSRDRGDYTF. The rearrangement joined TRBV19 to TRBJ1-2, and TRBD1 aligns with 11 junction nucleotides. CDR1 and CDR2 are drawn from the germline V gene (reference sequence): LNHDA, SQIVND. The CDR3 covers 12 residues, taking in both the cysteine and the phenylalanine. This entry keeps only the CDR3 DNA: 36 bases, framed from base 1. After removal of 4 bases from V and 11 bases from J, the junction retains 3 bases not matched to a gene.